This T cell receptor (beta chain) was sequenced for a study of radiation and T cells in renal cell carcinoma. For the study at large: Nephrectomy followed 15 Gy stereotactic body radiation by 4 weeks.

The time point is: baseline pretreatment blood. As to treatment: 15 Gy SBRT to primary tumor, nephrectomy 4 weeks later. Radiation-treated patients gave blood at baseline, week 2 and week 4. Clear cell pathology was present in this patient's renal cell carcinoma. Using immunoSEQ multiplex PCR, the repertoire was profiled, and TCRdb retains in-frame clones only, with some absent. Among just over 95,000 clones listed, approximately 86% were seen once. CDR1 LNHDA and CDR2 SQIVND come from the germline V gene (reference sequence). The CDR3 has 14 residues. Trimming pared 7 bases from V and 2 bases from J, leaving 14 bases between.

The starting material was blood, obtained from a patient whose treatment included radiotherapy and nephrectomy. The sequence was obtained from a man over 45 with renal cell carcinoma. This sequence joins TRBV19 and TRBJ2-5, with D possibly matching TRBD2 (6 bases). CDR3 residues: CASKEGPAQETQYF. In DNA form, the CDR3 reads TGTGCCAGTAAGGAGGGTCCTGCTCAAGAGACCCAGTACTTC.